Listed here are 18 T cell receptor beta chains from one sample, sequenced in a study of T-cell memory formation after mild COVID-19. Each CDR3 protein gets one entry after TCRdb re-called the 5' RACE reads with MiXCR. Of a few hundred thousand distinct CDR3 sequences in the sample, over 13% were seen once. Sequencing input: PBMCs or a T cell subset sorted from them (not recorded which). The receptors originated from a young man who had mild COVID-19 (a few samples of this study predate the infection). Cell type and time point are not known.

This clonotype has a handful of counts. The rearrangement links TRBV5-1 to TRBJ2-3; possible D gene TRBD2, 5 bases. The CDR3 spans 15 residues. With 0 bases removed from V and 3 bases from J, the gap between germline ends came to 11 bases. The germline CDR1 and CDR2 sequences are SGHRS and YFSETQ. Here the CDR3 reads CASSLDGDRTDTQYF. CDR3 nucleotide sequence: TGCGCCAGCAGCTTGGACGGGGATAGGACAGATACGCAGTATTTT.

The CDR3 region has the DNA TGTGCCAGCAGTTTTGTAGCGGGGGGCGCGAACACCGGGGAGCTGTTTTTT. Translation: CASSFVAGGANTGELFF. The chain combines TRBV12-3 or TRBV12-4 with TRBJ2-2, with 10 bases fitting TRBD2. This CDR3 contains 17 residues. V trimming: 3 bases; J trimming: 0 bases; junction bases outside the gene matches: 4.

V usage is TRBV6-5 and J usage is TRBJ2-5, with TRBD2 matching over 11 bases. The CDR3 has 17 residues. Germline CDR1 and CDR2: MNHEY and SVGAGI. V was clipped by 0 bases and J by 4 bases; unmatched bases: 7. As DNA, the CDR3 is TGTGCCAGCAGTTACTCTTCTAGCGGGGGGTGGCGAGAGACCCAGTACTTC. This gives the protein CASSYSSSGGWRETQYF.

This clonotype was detected a few times. V and J are TRBV12-3 or TRBV12-4 and TRBJ2-7, with a weak D call TRBD1 (6 bases). This CDR3 comprises 15 residues. Trimming stripped 1 base from V and 4 bases from J, with 14 bases between. The CDR3 reads CASSLDTGLLYEQYV. For the CDR3, the DNA is TGTGCCAGCAGTTTAGATACAGGGTTACTGTACGAGCAGTACGTC.

A remark on this clonotype: At one end, the junction sequence differs from germline, possibly due to a read error. The chain has TRBV20-1 and TRBJ2-3, with 11 nucleotides matching TRBD2. The CDR3 is made up of 17 amino acids. From germline, CDR1 is DFQATT and CDR2 SNEGSKA (reference sequence). CDR3: CSASSTSGGPSTGTQYF. The CDR3 coding sequence is TGCAGTGCGAGCTCCACTAGCGGGGGCCCCTCCACAGGTACGCAGTATTTT.

This clonotype has a handful of counts. The chain employs TRBV7-9 and TRBJ2-2; D is ambiguous. Per germline, CDR1 SEHNR and CDR2 FQNEAQ (reference sequence). V was pared by 5 bases and J by 1 base, with 11 bases between. The CDR3 sequence is 15 residues long. The CDR3 coding sequence is TGTGCCAGCAGCGCCGGGCAGGAGAACACCGGGGAGCTGTTTTTT. Translated: CASSAGQENTGELFF.

On this clonotype: Given a much more abundant clone one base away, this may be a read error. The V gene is TRBV10-3, the J gene TRBJ2-5, with D possibly being TRBD1 (5 bases). The CDR3 length is 14 residues. Germline V gives CDR1 ENHRY, CDR2 SYGVKD. V lost 5 bases and J lost 1, with 11 bases in between. DNA of the CDR3: TGTGCCATCAGTAAGTACAGGTCCCAAGAGACCCAGTACTTC. This sequence encodes CAISKYRSQETQYF.

The chain couples TRBV7-2 to TRBJ2-1; the match to TRBD1 covers 9 bases. The CDR3 spans 14 residues. V was clipped by 3 bases and J by 9 bases; unmatched bases: 6. Germline-derived CDR1 and CDR2 are SGHTA and FQGNSA. The CDR3: CASSLNRGLAEQFF. CDR3 coding DNA: TGTGCCAGCAGCTTGAACAGGGGGCTCGCTGAGCAGTTCTTC.

A few counts support this clonotype. The genes are TRBV6-2 or TRBV6-3 and TRBJ2-7; TRBD2 agrees at 7 bases. Germline CDR1 MNHEY, CDR2 SVGEGT. This CDR3 has 14 residues. V lost 2 bases, J lost 2 bases, and 3 bases stayed unmatched. CDR3 protein: CASSYGLVTYEQYF. DNA of the CDR3: TGTGCCAGCAGTTACGGACTAGTCACCTACGAGCAGTACTTC.

This chain uses TRBV20-1 with TRBJ2-5, with D possibly called TRBD1 or TRBD2 (6 bases each). Germline lookup yields CDR1 DFQATT and CDR2 SNEGSKA (reference sequence). The CDR3 covers 14 residues. The germline V and J ends were trimmed by 3 bases and 3 bases, with 14 bases remaining between them. CDR3 residues: CSASVLRGEETQYF. The CDR3 DNA is TGCAGTGCTAGCGTACTAAGGGGGGAAGAGACCCAGTACTTC.

The chain links TRBV3-1 to TRBJ2-5; TRBD2 matches 8 bases. Germline V gene sequence: CDR1 LGHDT, CDR2 YNNKEL (reference sequence). V lost 5 bases to trimming and J lost 1 base; unmatched junction nucleotides: 12. This CDR3 is 17 amino acids long. The DNA of the CDR3 is TGTGCCAGCAGCGGGGACGGGGGGGCCCCGGGCCAAGAGACCCAGTACTTC. Residues: CASSGDGGAPGQETQYF.

This clonotype was detected many times. V and J are TRBV20-1 and TRBJ2-7, with TRBD1 matching 9 bases. Losses at the gene ends were 7 bases for V and 3 bases for J; bases not matched to a gene: 16. Germline assignment: CDR1 DFQATT and CDR2 SNEGSKA (reference sequence). This CDR3 comprises 16 residues. CDR3 coding DNA: TGCAGTGTCTCGAACTCTCCGGGACAGGGAGACTACGAGCAGTACGTC. This codes for CSVSNSPGQGDYEQYV.

This clonotype was seen once. The chain employs TRBV11-2 and TRBJ2-1; D possibly corresponds to TRBD1 (7 bases). Germline CDR1 reads SGHAT; CDR2 reads FQNNGV. The V and J ends lost 5 bases and 3 bases respectively, with 17 bases between them. This CDR3 region has 16 residues. The CDR3 reads CASSRSTGRYYNEQFF. In DNA form, the CDR3 reads TGTGCCAGCAGCCGTTCGACAGGGAGGTACTACAATGAGCAGTTCTTC.

A few counts support this clonotype. J is TRBJ1-2 and V is TRBV27; 8 bases are a match to TRBD1. The V and J ends lost 0 bases and 8 bases, in that order; junction bases with no gene match: 8. The CDR3 totals 15 residues. The germline V gene has CDR1 MNHEY and CDR2 SMNVEV (reference sequence). CDR3 sequence reads: CASSLSEDRVWGYTF. CDR3 sequence (DNA): TGTGCCAGCAGTTTATCGGAGGACAGGGTTTGGGGCTACACCTTC.

This clonotype was recorded at least ten times. This chain connects TRBV9 to TRBJ2-5; D is undetermined. Germline V lookup: CDR1 SGDLS, CDR2 YYNGEE. The CDR3 covers 16 residues. The V end was cut by 0 bases, the J end by 4 bases, with 16 bases between. The CDR3 coding sequence is TGTGCCAGCAGCGTAGAAGGATGGGTCCTGGGAGAGACCCAGTACTTC. Translated, it gives CASSVEGWVLGETQYF.

This clonotype was detected only once. The chain employs TRBV28 and TRBJ1-2; D unclear. The CDR3 totals 13 residues. Germline V gene sequence: CDR1 MDHEN, CDR2 SYDVKM. The ends were cut back, 6 bases at V and 6 bases at J, with 14 bases in the middle. CDR3 bases: TGTGCCAGCAGCCCAGACGGGGTTCATGGCTACACCTTC. Amino acid sequence: CASSPDGVHGYTF.

The chain recombines TRBV7-2 with TRBJ2-7, with 7 bases matching TRBD1. The CDR3 length is 13 residues. Germline V CDR1 and CDR2: SGHTA, FQGNSA. The V segment lost 6 bases and the J segment 2 bases; nucleotides outside the gene matches: 4. The DNA of the CDR3 is TGTGCCAGCAGTTGGGACAGCCCCTACGAGCAGTACTTC. Its protein is CASSWDSPYEQYF.

The genes are TRBV5-1 and TRBJ1-2; no clear D gene. This CDR3 is built from 12 residues. Between the trimmed V and J ends, which lost 1 base and 6 bases, there was a span of 7 bases. The germline CDR1 and CDR2 sequences are SGHRS and YFSETQ. The CDR3 loop reads CASSLSRDGYTF. The CDR3 DNA reads as TGCGCCAGCAGCTTGTCCCGGGATGGCTACACCTTC.